The entry that follows covers one TCR beta chain sequence. The data originate from a study of blood T cell repertoires in COVID-19. Overall study: Samples representing acute and convalescent COVID-19 were sourced from the United States, Italy and Spain.

Germline CDR1 reads SNHLY; CDR2 reads FYNNEI. The CDR3 loop spans 14 amino acids. The junction had 10 bases not matched to a gene; V was cut back by 5 bases and J by 6 bases. Profiled with immunoSEQ multiplex PCR; TCRdb holds only in-frame clones, not every one. The sample has around 220,000 clones, approximately 84% seen once. The rearrangement joins TRBV2 to TRBJ2-7, with TRBD2 identical over 7 bases. This clonotype originated in a man aged 35-49 years with active or convalescent COVID-19. The sample taken for sequencing was peripheral blood. The CDR3 protein is CASSILLGGGEQYF. CDR3 sequence (DNA): TGTGCCAGCAGTATCCTCCTCGGCGGGGGCGAGCAGTACTTC.